This T cell receptor beta chain was obtained from a study of shared clonotypes between healthy human individuals. Study results and caveats: When compared with the clonotypes that were shared by all four sorted-subset donors, the non-shared clonotypes turned out to have lower generation probabilities.

The CDR3 is 14 residues long. Germline-derived CDR1 and CDR2 are SGHAT and FQNNGV. With 5 bases removed from V and 10 bases from J, the gap between germline ends came to 15 bases. Clones were read by immunoSEQ multiplex PCR, and TCRdb kept only the in-frame ones, dropping some. The top ten clones hold 0.39% of a sample with about 2.3 million clones, more than 85% of them seen once. Regarding this clone: Its antigen is unknown.

Donation came from healthy HIV-negative adults that had no recent acute infections or vaccinations. The sample consisted of naive CD4+ T cells from PBMCs. As to subset: CD45RA+ positively selected. V and J are TRBV11-2 and TRBJ1-6; TRBD1 is a possible D gene (5 bases). This sequence was found in a man younger than 35 in good health. Some clones in this sample may be carry-over from other donors' samples. The CDR3 DNA reads TGTGCCAGCAGCCTTCTCGGGGCAGGGTCACCCCTCCACTTT. Translated, it gives CASSLLGAGSPLHF. Filled out from reference TRBV11-2 and TRBJ1-6, the complete variable domain reads EAGVAQSPRYKIIEKRQSVAFWCNPISGHATLYWYQQILGQGPKLLIQFQNNGVVDDSQLPKDRFSAERLKGVDSTLKIQPAKLEDSAVYLCASSLLGAGSPLHFGNGTRLTVT.